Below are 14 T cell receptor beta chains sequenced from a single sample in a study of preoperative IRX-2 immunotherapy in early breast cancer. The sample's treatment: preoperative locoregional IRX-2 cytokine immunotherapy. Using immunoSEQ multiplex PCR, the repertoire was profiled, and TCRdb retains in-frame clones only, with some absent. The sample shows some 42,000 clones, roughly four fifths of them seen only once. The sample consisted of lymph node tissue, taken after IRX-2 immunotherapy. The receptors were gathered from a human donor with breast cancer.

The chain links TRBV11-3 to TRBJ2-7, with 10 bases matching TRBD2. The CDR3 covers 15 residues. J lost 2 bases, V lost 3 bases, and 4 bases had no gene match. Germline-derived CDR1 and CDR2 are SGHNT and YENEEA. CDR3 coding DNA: TGTGCCAGCAGCTTGGGACTAGCGAAAACCTACGAGCAGTACTTC. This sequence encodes CASSLGLAKTYEQYF.

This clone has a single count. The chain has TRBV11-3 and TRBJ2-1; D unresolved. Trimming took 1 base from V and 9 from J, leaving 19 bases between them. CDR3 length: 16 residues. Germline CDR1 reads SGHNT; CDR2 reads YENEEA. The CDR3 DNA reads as TGTGCCAGCAGCTTAGTATGGGGAAGGCACACGGGTGAGCAGTTCTTC. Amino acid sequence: CASSLVWGRHTGEQFF.

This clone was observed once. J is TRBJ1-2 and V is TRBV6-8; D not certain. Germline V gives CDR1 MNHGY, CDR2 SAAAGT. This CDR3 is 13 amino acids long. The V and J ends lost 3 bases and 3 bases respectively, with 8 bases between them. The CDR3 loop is CASSYRQYYGYTF. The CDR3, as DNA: TGTGCCAGCAGTTATCGGCAGTACTATGGCTACACCTTC.

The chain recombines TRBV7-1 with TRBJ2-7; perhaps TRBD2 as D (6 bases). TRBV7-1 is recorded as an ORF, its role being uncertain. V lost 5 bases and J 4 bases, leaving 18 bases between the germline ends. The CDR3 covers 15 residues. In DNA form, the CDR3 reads TGTGCCAGCAGCCCTCCCCGGAGGGTGCGGTACGAGCAGTACTTC. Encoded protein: CASSPPRRVRYEQYF.

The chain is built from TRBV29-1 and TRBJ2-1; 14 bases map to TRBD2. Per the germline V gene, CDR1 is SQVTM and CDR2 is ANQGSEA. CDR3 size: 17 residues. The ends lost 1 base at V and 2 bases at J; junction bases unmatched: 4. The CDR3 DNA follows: TGCAGCGTTGAAGCCTCGGGACTAGCGGGGGCCTACAATGAGCAGTTCTTC. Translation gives CSVEASGLAGAYNEQFF.

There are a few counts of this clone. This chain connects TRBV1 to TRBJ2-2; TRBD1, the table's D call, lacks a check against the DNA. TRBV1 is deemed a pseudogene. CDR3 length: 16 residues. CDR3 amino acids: CASSQEQGVASGELFF. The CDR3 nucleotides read TGCGCCAGCAGCCAAGAACAGGGGGTTGCCTCCGGGGAGCTGTTTTTT.

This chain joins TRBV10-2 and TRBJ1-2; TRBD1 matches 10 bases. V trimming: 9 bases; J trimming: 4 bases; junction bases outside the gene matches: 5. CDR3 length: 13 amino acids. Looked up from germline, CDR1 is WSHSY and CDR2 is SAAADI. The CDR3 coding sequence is TGCGCCAGTTGGACAGGGGGAGCCTATGGCTACACCTTC. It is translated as CASWTGGAYGYTF.

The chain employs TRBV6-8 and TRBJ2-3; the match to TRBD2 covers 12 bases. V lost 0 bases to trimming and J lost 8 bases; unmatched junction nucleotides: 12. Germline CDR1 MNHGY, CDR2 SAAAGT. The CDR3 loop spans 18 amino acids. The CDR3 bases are TGTGCCAGCAGTTACTCTGGCCTAGCGGGGGGGCCATCGTTTACGCAGTATTTT. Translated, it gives CASSYSGLAGGPSFTQYF.

CDR3: CASSLDRGFDEKLFF. The CDR3 coding sequence is TGTGCCAGCAGCTTGGACAGGGGTTTTGATGAAAAACTGTTTTTT. The chain carries TRBV7-1 and TRBJ1-4; 9 nucleotides agree with TRBD1. TRBV7-1 carries the ORF label, with uncertain function. Trimming cost V 4 bases and J 6 bases; bases outside gene matches: 6. There are 15 residues in the CDR3.

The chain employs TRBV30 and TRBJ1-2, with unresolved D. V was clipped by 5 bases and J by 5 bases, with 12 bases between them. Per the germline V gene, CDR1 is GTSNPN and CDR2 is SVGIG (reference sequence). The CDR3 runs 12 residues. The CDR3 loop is CAWSAGKYGYTF. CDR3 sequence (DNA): TGTGCCTGGTCCGCCGGGAAATATGGCTACACCTTC.

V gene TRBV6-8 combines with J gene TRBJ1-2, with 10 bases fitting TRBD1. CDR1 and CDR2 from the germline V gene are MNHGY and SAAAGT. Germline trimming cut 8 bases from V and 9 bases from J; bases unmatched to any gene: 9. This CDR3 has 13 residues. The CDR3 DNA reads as TGTGCCAGCCTTGGACAGGGGGTTTTCAGCTACACCTTC. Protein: CASLGQGVFSYTF.

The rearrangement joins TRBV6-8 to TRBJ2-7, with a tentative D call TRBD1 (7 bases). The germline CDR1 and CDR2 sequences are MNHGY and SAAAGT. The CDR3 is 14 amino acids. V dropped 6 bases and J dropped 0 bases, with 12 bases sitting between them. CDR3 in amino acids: CASSARDSSYEQYF. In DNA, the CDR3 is TGTGCCAGCAGCGCGCGGGACAGCTCCTACGAGCAGTACTTC.

The CDR3 region is CASSLRRTSAHEQYF. CDR3 coding DNA: TGTGCCAGCAGTTTAAGGCGGACTAGCGCGCACGAGCAGTACTTC. The V call is TRBV6-8, the J call TRBJ2-7; TRBD2 matches 9 bases. This CDR3 is 15 amino acids long. With 4 bases clipped from V and 5 bases from J, the junction kept 9 bases outside the gene matches. The germline CDR1 and CDR2 sequences are MNHGY and SAAAGT.

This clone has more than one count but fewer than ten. CDR3 protein: CASSPPGGPFPNTEAFF. CDR3 coding DNA: TGTGCCAGCAGTCCCCCAGGCGGGCCCTTCCCGAACACTGAAGCTTTCTTT. The V call is TRBV6-8, the J call TRBJ1-1, with D hard to call. V lost 5 bases, J lost 1 base, and 20 bases lay in between. The CDR3 sequence is 17 residues long. The germline gives CDR1 MNHGY, CDR2 SAAAGT.